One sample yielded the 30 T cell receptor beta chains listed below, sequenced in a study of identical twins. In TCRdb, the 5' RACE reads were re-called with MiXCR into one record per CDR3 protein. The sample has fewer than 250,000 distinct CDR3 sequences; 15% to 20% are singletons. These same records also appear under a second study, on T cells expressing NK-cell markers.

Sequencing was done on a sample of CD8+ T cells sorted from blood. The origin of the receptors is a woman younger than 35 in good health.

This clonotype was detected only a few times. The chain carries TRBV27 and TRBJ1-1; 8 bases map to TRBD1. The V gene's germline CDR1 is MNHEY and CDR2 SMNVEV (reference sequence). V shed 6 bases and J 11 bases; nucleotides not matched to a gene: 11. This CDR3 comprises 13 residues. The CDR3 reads CASSTGGSSRAFF. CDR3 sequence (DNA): TGTGCCAGCAGCACAGGGGGTTCAAGCCGGGCTTTCTTT.

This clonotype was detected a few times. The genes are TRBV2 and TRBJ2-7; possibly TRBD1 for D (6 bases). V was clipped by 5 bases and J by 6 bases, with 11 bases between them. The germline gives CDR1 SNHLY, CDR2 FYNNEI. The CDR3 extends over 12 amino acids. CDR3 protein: CASSRTDPEQYF. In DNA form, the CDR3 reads TGTGCCAGCAGTCGGACAGACCCCGAGCAGTACTTC.

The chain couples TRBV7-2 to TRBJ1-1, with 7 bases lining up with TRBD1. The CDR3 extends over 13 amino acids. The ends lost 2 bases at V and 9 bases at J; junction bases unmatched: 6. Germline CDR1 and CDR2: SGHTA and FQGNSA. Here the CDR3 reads CASSLLTGDKAFF. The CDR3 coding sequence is TGTGCCAGCAGCTTATTAACAGGGGACAAAGCTTTCTTT. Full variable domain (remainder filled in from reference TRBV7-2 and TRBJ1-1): GAGVSQSPSNKVTEKGKDVELRCDPISGHTALYWYRQSLGQGLEFLIYFQGNSAPDKSGLPSDRFSAERTGGSVSTLTIQRTQQEDSAVYLCASSLLTGDKAFFGQGTRLTVV.

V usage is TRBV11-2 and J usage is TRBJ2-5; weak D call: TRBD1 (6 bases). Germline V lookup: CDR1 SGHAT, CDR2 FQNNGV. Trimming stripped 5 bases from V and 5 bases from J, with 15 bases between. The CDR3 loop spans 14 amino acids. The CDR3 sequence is CASSLPRQGETQYF. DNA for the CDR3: TGTGCCAGCAGCCTCCCGAGGCAGGGGGAGACCCAGTACTTC.

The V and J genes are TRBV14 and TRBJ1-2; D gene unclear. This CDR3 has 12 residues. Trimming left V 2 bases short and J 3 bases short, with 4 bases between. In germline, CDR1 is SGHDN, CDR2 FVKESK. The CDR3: CASSQRYYGYTF. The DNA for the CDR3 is TGTGCCAGCAGCCAACGTTACTATGGCTACACCTTC.

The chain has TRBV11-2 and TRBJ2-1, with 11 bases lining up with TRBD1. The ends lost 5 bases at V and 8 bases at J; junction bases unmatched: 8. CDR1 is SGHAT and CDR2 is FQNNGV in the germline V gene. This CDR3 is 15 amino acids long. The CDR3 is CASSQGQGALDEQFF. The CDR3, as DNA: TGTGCCAGCAGCCAAGGACAGGGGGCGTTGGATGAGCAGTTCTTC.

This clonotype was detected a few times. CDR3 sequence reads: CASLPVGRGYTF. CDR3 nucleotide sequence: TGTGCCAGCCTCCCGGTGGGCCGGGGCTACACCTTC. The chain is built from TRBV7-9 and TRBJ1-2; D gene unclear. CDR1 and CDR2 from the germline V gene are SEHNR and FQNEAQ (reference sequence). The V and J ends lost 8 bases and 8 bases respectively, with 15 bases between them. CDR3 length equals 12 residues.

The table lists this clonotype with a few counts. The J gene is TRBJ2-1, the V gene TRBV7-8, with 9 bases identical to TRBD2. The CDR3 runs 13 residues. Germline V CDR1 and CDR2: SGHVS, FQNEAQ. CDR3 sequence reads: CAGGAGGPYEQFF. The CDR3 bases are TGTGCAGGCGGGGCGGGAGGGCCGTATGAGCAGTTCTTC.

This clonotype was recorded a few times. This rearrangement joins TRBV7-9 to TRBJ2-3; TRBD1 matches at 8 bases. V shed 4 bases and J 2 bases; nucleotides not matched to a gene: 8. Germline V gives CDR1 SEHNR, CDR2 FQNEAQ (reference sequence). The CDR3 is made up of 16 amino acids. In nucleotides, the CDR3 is TGTGCCAGCAGCTCCCGATCGGACAGGGCCACAGATACGCAGTATTTT. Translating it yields CASSSRSDRATDTQYF. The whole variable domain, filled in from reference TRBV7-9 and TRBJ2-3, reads DTGVSQNPRHKITKRGQNVTFRCDPISEHNRLYWYRQTLGQGPEFLTYFQNEAQLEKSRLLSDRFSAERPKGSFSTLEIQRTEQGDSAMYLCASSSRSDRATDTQYFGPGTRLTVL.

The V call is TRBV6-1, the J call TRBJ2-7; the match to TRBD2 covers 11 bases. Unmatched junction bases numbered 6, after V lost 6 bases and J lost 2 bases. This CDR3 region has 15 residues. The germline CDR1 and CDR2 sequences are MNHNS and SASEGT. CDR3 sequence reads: CASSLIAGGTYEQYF. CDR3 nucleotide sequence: TGTGCCAGCAGCCTCATAGCGGGGGGGACCTACGAGCAGTACTTC.

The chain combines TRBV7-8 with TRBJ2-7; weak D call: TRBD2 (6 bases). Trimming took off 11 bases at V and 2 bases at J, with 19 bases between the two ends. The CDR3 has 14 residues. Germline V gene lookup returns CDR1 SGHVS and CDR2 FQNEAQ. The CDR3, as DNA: TGTGCCGGCGGTAGCGGAGACGGGACCTACGAGCAGTACTTC. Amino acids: CAGGSGDGTYEQYF.

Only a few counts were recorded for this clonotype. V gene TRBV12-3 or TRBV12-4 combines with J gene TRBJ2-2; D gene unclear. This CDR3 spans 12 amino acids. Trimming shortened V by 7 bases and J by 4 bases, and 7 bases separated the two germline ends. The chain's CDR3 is CASKGSTGELFF. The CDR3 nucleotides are TGTGCCAGCAAGGGTAGCACCGGGGAGCTGTTTTTT.

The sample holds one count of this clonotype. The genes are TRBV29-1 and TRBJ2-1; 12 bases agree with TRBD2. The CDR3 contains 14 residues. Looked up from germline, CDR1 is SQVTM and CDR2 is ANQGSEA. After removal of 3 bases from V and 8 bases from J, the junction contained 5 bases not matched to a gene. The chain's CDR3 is CSVDGLAGTYEQFF. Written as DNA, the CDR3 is TGCAGCGTTGATGGACTAGCGGGAACGTATGAGCAGTTCTTC.

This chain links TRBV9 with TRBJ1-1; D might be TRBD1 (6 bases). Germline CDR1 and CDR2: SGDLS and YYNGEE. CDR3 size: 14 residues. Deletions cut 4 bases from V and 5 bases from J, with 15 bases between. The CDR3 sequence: CASSPGGGYTEAFF. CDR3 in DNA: TGTGCCAGCAGCCCCGGAGGGGGATATACTGAAGCTTTCTTT.

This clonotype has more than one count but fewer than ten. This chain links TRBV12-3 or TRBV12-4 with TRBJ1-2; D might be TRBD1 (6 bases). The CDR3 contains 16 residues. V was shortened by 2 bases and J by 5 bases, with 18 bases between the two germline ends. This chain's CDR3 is CASSLTVGRTAYGYTF. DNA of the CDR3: TGTGCCAGCAGTTTAACTGTTGGAAGGACAGCATATGGCTACACCTTC.

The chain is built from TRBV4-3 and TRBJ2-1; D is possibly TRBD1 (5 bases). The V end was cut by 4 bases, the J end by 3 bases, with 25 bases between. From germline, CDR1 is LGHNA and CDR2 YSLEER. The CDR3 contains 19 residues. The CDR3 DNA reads TGCGCCAGCAGCCGCTCGTTCTCCTCTAGGGGAAAAGGCTACAATGAGCAGTTCTTC. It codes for CASSRSFSSRGKGYNEQFF.

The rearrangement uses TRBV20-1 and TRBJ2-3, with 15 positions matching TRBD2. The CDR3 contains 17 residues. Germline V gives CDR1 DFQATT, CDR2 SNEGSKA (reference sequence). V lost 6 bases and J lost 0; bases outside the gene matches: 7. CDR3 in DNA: TGCAGTGCCCTTGGACTAGCGGGGGGGGTTAGCACAGATACGCAGTATTTT. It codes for CSALGLAGGVSTDTQYF.

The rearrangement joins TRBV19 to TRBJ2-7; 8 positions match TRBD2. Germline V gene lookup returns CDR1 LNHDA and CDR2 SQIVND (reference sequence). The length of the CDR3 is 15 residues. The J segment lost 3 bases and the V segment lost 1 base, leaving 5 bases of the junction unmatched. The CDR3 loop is CASSIAGLADYEQYF. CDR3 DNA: TGTGCCAGTAGTATAGCCGGACTAGCCGACTACGAGCAGTACTTC. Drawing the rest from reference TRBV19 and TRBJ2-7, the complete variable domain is DGGITQSPKYLFRKEGQNVTLSCEQNLNHDAMYWYRQDPGQGLRLIYYSQIVNDFQKGDIAEGYSVSREKKESFPLTVTSAQKNPTAFYLCASSIAGLADYEQYFGPGTRLTVT.

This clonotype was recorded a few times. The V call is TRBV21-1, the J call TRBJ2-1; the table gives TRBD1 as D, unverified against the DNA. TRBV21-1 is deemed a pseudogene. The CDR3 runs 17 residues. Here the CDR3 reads CASSKAAPPGSYNEQFF. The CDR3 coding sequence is TGTGCCAGCAGCAAAGCGGCTCCCCCGGGCTCCTACAATGAGCAGTTCTTC.

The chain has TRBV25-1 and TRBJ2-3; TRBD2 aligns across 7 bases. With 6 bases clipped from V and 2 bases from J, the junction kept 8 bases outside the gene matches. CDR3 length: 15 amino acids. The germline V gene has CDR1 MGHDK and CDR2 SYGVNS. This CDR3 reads CASSYGRGNTDTQYF. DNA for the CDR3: TGTGCCAGCAGCTACGGGCGGGGGAACACAGATACGCAGTATTTT.

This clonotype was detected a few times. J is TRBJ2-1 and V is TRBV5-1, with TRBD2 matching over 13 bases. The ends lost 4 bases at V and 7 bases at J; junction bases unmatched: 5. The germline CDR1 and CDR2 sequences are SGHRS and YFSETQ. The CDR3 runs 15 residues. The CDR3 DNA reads TGCGCCAGCAGCCTAACTAGCGGGAGGGGGAATGAGCAGTTCTTC. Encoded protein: CASSLTSGRGNEQFF.

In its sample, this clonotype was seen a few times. CDR3 nucleotides: TGTGCCAGCAGCTTTGGGCTGACAGGGGGAAACACTGAAGCTTTCTTT. It translates to CASSFGLTGGNTEAFF. The rearrangement links TRBV7-8 to TRBJ1-1; 9 bases fit TRBD1. This CDR3 has 16 residues. Germline V CDR1 and CDR2: SGHVS, FQNEAQ. With V trimmed by 3 bases and J by 2 bases, 7 bases remained unmatched.

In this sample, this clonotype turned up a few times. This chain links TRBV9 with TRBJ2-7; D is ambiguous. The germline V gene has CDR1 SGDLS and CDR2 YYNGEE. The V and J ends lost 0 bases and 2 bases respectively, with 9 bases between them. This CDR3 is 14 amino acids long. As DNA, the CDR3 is TGTGCCAGCAGCGTAGGGCAGCCCCCCTACGAGCAGTACTTC. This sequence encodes CASSVGQPPYEQYF.

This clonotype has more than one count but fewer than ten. CDR3 in amino acids: CASSPTGTGRKNIQYF. CDR3 sequence (DNA): TGTGCCAGCAGCCCGACCGGGACAGGGAGGAAAAACATTCAGTACTTC. This chain links TRBV14 with TRBJ2-4; 9 nucleotides align to TRBD1. The CDR3 consists of 16 residues. Germline CDR1 reads SGHDN; CDR2 reads FVKESK. V trimming: 4 bases; J trimming: 4 bases; junction bases outside the gene matches: 8. The full variable domain, with the rest looked up from reference TRBV14 and TRBJ2-4, is EAGVTQFPSHSVIEKGQTVTLRCDPISGHDNLYWYRRVMGKEIKFLLHFVKESKQDESGMPNNRFLAERTGGTYSTLKVQPAELEDSGVYFCASSPTGTGRKNIQYFGAGTRLSVL.

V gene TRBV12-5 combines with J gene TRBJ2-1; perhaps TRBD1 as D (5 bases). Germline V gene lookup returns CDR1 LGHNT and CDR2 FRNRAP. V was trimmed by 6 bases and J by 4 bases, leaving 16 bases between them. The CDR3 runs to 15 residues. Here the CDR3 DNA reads TGTGCTAGTGGGCCCGCAGGGTTGCGTTACAATGAGCAGTTCTTC. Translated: CASGPAGLRYNEQFF.

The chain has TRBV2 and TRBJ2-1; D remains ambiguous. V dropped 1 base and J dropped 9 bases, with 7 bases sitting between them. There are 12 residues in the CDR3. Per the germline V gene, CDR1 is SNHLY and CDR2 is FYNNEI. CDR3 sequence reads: CASSEESTEQFF. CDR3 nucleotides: TGTGCCAGCAGTGAAGAGTCCACTGAGCAGTTCTTC. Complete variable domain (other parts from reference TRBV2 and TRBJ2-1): EPEVTQTPSHQVTQMGQEVILRCVPISNHLYFYWYRQILGQKVEFLVSFYNNEISEKSEIFDDQFSVERPDGSNFTLKIRSTKLEDSAMYFCASSEESTEQFFGPGTRLTVL.

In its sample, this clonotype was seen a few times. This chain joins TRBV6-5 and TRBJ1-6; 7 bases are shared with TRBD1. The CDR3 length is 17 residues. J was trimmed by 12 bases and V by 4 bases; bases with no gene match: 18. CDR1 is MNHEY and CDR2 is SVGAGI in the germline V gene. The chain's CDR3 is CASSSREQGIVGVPLHF. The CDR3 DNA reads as TGTGCCAGCAGTTCTAGGGAACAGGGGATCGTAGGTGTACCCCTCCACTTT.

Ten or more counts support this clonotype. CDR3 nucleotide sequence: TGCAGCGCCGGGGGAACCGGGGAGCTGTTTTTT. It is translated as CSAGGTGELFF. The chain employs TRBV29-1 and TRBJ2-2; perhaps TRBD2 as D (6 bases). V was pared by 7 bases and J by 5 bases, with 8 bases between. This CDR3 comprises 11 residues. Per the germline V gene, CDR1 is SQVTM and CDR2 is ANQGSEA.

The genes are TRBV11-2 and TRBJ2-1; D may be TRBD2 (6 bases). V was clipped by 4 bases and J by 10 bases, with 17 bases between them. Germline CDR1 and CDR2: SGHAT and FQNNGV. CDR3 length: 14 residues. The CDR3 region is CASSWGQRVGEQFF. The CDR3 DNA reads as TGTGCCAGCAGCTGGGGCCAGCGGGTAGGCGAGCAGTTCTTC.

As DNA, the CDR3 is TGCGCCAGCAGCCAAGATTCCTATAGCAATGAGCAGTTCTTC. Encoded protein: CASSQDSYSNEQFF. The V gene is TRBV4-3, the J gene TRBJ2-1; D not certain. Germline CDR1 LGHNA, CDR2 YSLEER. Trimming took 0 bases from V and 6 from J, leaving 9 bases between them. This CDR3 has 14 residues.